This T cell receptor beta chain was identified during a study of vaccination and CD4 T cells after COVID-19. Overall study: The authors exposed cells to overlapping spike peptides derived from SARS-CoV-2, HCoV-NL63, HCoV-OC43 and HCoV-229E.

Details on this clonotype: Its matching antigen is unknown.

Treatment denoted: approximately 9-day PBMC culture with coronavirus spike peptide pools or control peptides (ViraFEST assay). Trimming shortened V by 4 bases and J by 1 base, and 7 bases separated the two germline ends. CDR1 and CDR2 from the germline V gene are SGHTA and FQGNSA. This CDR3 is built from 13 residues. Cultured CD4+ T-cell DNA underwent Oncomine TCR Beta short-read sequencing. TCRdb passed the PCR reads through MiXCR, listing each CDR3 protein once. This sample has over 7,500 distinct CDR3 sequences, with 60% found just once. This receptor was taken from a human donor who had recovered from COVID-19. The V and J genes are TRBV7-2 and TRBJ1-1; D call uncertain. The sequenced sample consisted of CD4+ T cells from blood, cultured in vitro. Written as DNA, the CDR3 is TGTGCCAGCAGCTCATACAAGAACACTGAAGCTTTCTTT. Residues: CASSSYKNTEAFF.